The 32 T cell receptor beta chains in this list originate from one sample, sequenced in a study of post-analysis software for immune sequencing data. Researchers reported that TCR beta cDNA libraries carried unique molecular identifiers. TCRdb itself ran the PCR reads through MiXCR, one entry per CDR3 protein. The sample has approximately 730,000 distinct CDR3 sequences, 46% seen once. These receptors' antigens are unknown. Findings and limits, study-wide: Roughly five TRBV segments were more frequent in patients than controls; TRBV5-6, TRBV5-1 and TRBV20-1 belonged to this group.

Sequencing was performed on blood. These receptors originate from a girl aged 5 to 17 with multiple sclerosis.

The chain recombines TRBV20-1 with TRBJ2-4; D remains ambiguous. The CDR3 has 16 amino acids. V was shortened by 5 bases and J by 0 bases, with 17 bases between the two germline ends. The V gene's germline CDR1 is DFQATT and CDR2 SNEGSKA (reference sequence). CDR3 protein: CSARPPNTLAKNIQYF. Here the CDR3 DNA reads TGCAGTGCTCGCCCCCCCAATACGCTAGCCAAAAACATTCAGTACTTC.

The rearrangement joins TRBV12-3 or TRBV12-4 to TRBJ2-1; possible D gene TRBD1, 6 bases. The J call may be mistaken, given a closer DNA end match to TRBJ2-7. The CDR3 has 16 residues. The CDR3 bases are TGTGCCAGCAGTTTTGCCGGGGACACGAACACCAATGAGCAGTACTTC. Translating gives CASSFAGDTNTNEQYF.

The rearrangement joins TRBV20-1 to TRBJ2-1; D unresolved. TRBJ2-7 matches the DNA end more closely, so the J call is doubtful. Looked up from germline, CDR1 is DFQATT and CDR2 is SNEGSKA (reference sequence). This CDR3 is built from 14 residues. The CDR3 coding sequence is TGCAGTGCTAGCTCCCCCACTAACGACAATGAGCAGTACTTC. The encoded protein is CSASSPTNDNEQYF.

This rearrangement joins TRBV7-2 to TRBJ2-3, with 12 bases lining up with TRBD2. Trimming removed 3 bases from V and 5 bases from J; junction bases left unmatched: 3. In germline, CDR1 is SGHTA, CDR2 FQGNSA. This CDR3 spans 15 amino acids. CDR3 residues: CASSFLAGGIDTQYF. The CDR3 nucleotides read TGTGCCAGCAGCTTTCTAGCGGGAGGGATAGATACGCAGTATTTT.

This chain connects TRBV7-8 to TRBJ1-5, with no clear D. The V gene lost 2 bases and the J gene lost 7 bases, with 6 bases spanning the gap. Germline CDR1 is SGHVS and CDR2 is FQNEAQ. CDR3 length: 12 amino acids. The CDR3 nucleotides are TGTGCCAGCAGCTTAACCCACCAGCCCCAGCATTTT. It codes for CASSLTHQPQHF.

Here the CDR3 DNA reads TGTGCCAGCAGGGTCCAGGTTCATAATTCACCCCTCCACTTT. Translating it yields CASRVQVHNSPLHF. The chain couples TRBV6-5 to TRBJ1-6, with D unclear. This CDR3 is built from 14 residues. V was cut by 6 bases and J by 5 bases, with 11 bases left in between. Germline V gives CDR1 MNHEY, CDR2 SVGAGI.

In its sample, this clonotype was seen once. The V gene is TRBV28, the J gene TRBJ2-3; no reliable D call. CDR1 MDHEN and CDR2 SYDVKM come from the germline V gene. The CDR3 covers 15 residues. V was trimmed by 2 bases and J by 11 bases, leaving 20 bases between them. DNA of the CDR3: TGTGCCAGCAGTTTAATCGGAGACGCCCTTTCCGGGCAGTATTTT. Protein product: CASSLIGDALSGQYF.

This clonotype was seen only a few times. The chain couples TRBV9 to TRBJ2-7, with D possibly being TRBD2 (6 bases). CDR3 length: 14 residues. Trimming removed 2 bases at V and 0 bases at J, with 9 bases between. Germline CDR1 is SGDLS and CDR2 is YYNGEE. The CDR3 is CASSVGSSSYEQYF. CDR3 sequence (DNA): TGTGCCAGCAGCGTCGGGAGTAGCTCCTACGAGCAGTACTTC. Full variable domain (remainder filled in from reference TRBV9 and TRBJ2-7): DSGVTQTPKHLITATGQRVTLRCSPRSGDLSVYWYQQSLDQGLQFLIQYYNGEERAKGNILERFSAQQFPDLHSELNLSSLELGDSALYFCASSVGSSSYEQYFGPGTRLTVT.

The rearrangement links TRBV11-2 to TRBJ2-1; TRBD1 or TRBD2 may be the D gene (6 bases each). The V and J ends lost 1 base and 0 bases respectively, with 19 bases between them. The CDR3 spans 19 residues. CDR1 and CDR2 from the germline V gene are SGHAT and FQNNGV. CDR3 in amino acids: CASSLGTLRGPGSYNEQFF. For the CDR3, the DNA is TGTGCCAGCAGCTTAGGGACCTTACGGGGGCCGGGCTCCTACAATGAGCAGTTCTTC.

This chain joins TRBV5-1 and TRBJ2-7; 9 bases map to TRBD1. The length of the CDR3 is 14 residues. The germline gives CDR1 SGHRS, CDR2 YFSETQ. The ends lost 4 bases at V and 10 bases at J; junction bases unmatched: 12. CDR3 DNA sequence: TGCGCCAGCAGCACCGGACAGGGGAAGGGGATTCAGTACTTC. This gives the protein CASSTGQGKGIQYF.

This clonotype has only a few counts. The chain employs TRBV10-3 and TRBJ2-5, with 9 positions matching TRBD2. The CDR3 sequence is 15 residues long. The germline V gene has CDR1 ENHRY and CDR2 SYGVKD. The V gene end was trimmed by 0 bases and the J gene end by 4 bases; junction bases not matched to a gene: 3. The CDR3 DNA sequence: TGTGCCATCAGTGAGTCGAGCGGGAGGTTAGAGACCCAGTACTTC. This gives the protein CAISESSGRLETQYF.

The chain has TRBV7-2 and TRBJ2-1; 9 bases agree with TRBD2. Germline V lookup: CDR1 SGHTA, CDR2 FQGNSA. The CDR3 loop spans 18 amino acids. Trimming cost V 2 bases and J 1 base; bases outside gene matches: 9. The CDR3 nucleotides are TGTGCCAGCAGCTTACCTAGCGGGATTCCAATTTCCTACAATGAGCAGTTCTTC. Amino acids: CASSLPSGIPISYNEQFF.

This clonotype was seen only a few times. The rearrangement uses TRBV7-9 and TRBJ2-1, with a possible D match to TRBD2 (5 bases). Trimming removed 4 bases from V and 12 bases from J, with 13 bases in between. Germline V CDR1 and CDR2: SEHNR, FQNEAQ (reference sequence). This CDR3 contains 12 residues. CDR3 sequence: CASSSASSGQFF. CDR3 coding DNA: TGTGCCAGCAGCTCCGCCTCCAGCGGGCAGTTCTTC.

CDR3 nucleotide sequence: TGTGCCAGCAGCGCCCCCGAGGGGCACAATGAGCAGTTCTTC. Encoded protein: CASSAPEGHNEQFF. This sequence joins TRBV11-1 and TRBJ2-1; the D call may be TRBD1 or TRBD2 (5 bases each). The V end was cut by 5 bases, the J end by 5 bases, with 13 bases between. The germline V gene has CDR1 SGHAT and CDR2 FQDESV (reference sequence). CDR3 length: 14 amino acids.

This clonotype appeared a few times. This chain connects TRBV29-1 to TRBJ2-5, with 9 bases matching TRBD2. The germline gives CDR1 SQVTM, CDR2 ANQGSEA. With 8 bases clipped from V and 2 bases from J, the junction kept 9 bases outside the gene matches. The CDR3 loop spans 14 amino acids. CDR3 in DNA: TGCAGCTTCGCGTATCTAGCGGGACAAGAGACCCAGTACTTC. This codes for CSFAYLAGQETQYF.

This chain connects TRBV10-3 to TRBJ2-7; D call uncertain. The J call could be wrong; TRBJ2-5 is a better fit for the DNA end. The CDR3 consists of 13 residues. CDR1 and CDR2 (germline): ENHRY, SYGVKD. The CDR3 coding sequence is TGTGCCATCAGTGATTGGACCAGTGAGACCCAGTACTTC. The encoded protein is CAISDWTSETQYF.

Of note for this clonotype: The germline gene is not matched at one end of the junction; a read error may be the cause. The V call is TRBV7-7, the J call TRBJ2-5; 10 positions match TRBD2. CDR3 length: 16 residues. Germline V gene lookup returns CDR1 SSHAT and CDR2 FNYEAQ (reference sequence). The CDR3 loop reads CASSFGLAGVQETQYF. CDR3 nucleotides: TGTGCTAGCAGCTTTGGTCTAGCGGGAGTACAAGAGACCCAGTACTTC. The full variable domain, completed using reference TRBV7-7 and TRBJ2-5, is GAGVSQSPRYKVTKRGQDVTLRCDPISSHATLYWYQQALGQGPEFLTYFNYEAQPDKSGLPSDRFSAERPEGSISTLTIQRTEQRDSAMYRCASSFGLAGVQETQYFGPGTRLLVL.

The chain couples TRBV28 to TRBJ2-7; 9 nucleotides match TRBD1. This CDR3 region has 15 residues. V gave up 4 bases and J gave up 1 base; unmatched junction bases: 5. Germline values: CDR1 MDHEN, CDR2 SYDVKM. The DNA for the CDR3 is TGTGCCAGCAGTTCTCCGGACAGGGGTTCCTACGAGCAGTACTTC. Amino acids: CASSSPDRGSYEQYF.

This clonotype appeared a few times. V gene TRBV29-1 combines with J gene TRBJ1-1; D ambiguous. This CDR3 region has 11 residues. The V end was cut by 6 bases, the J end by 0 bases, with 5 bases between. In germline, CDR1 is SQVTM, CDR2 ANQGSEA. CDR3: CSVHMNTEAFF. The DNA for the CDR3 is TGCAGCGTCCACATGAACACTGAAGCTTTCTTT.

This clonotype was found once. The junction departs from germline at one end; a sequencing error may be responsible. This chain uses TRBV28 with TRBJ2-4; tentative D call: TRBD1 (5 bases). CDR3 length: 16 amino acids. Germline values: CDR1 MDHEN, CDR2 SYDVKM. The CDR3 loop is CASSHLSGLAKNIQYF. The CDR3 DNA sequence: TGTGCCAGCAGCCACCTCTCAGGGCTGGCCAAGAACATTCAGTACTTC.

V usage is TRBV7-8 and J usage is TRBJ2-7, with D perhaps TRBD2 (6 bases). The CDR3 is 14 residues long. In germline, CDR1 is SGHVS, CDR2 FQNEAQ. V lost 5 bases, J lost 0 bases, and 11 bases lay in between. The chain's CDR3 is CASSPWRDSYEQYF. The CDR3 DNA sequence: TGTGCCAGCAGCCCCTGGAGGGACTCCTACGAGCAGTACTTC. Variable domain in full (rest from reference TRBV7-8 and TRBJ2-7): GAGVSQSPRYKVAKRGQDVALRCDPISGHVSLFWYQQALGQGPEFLTYFQNEAQLDKSGLPSDRFFAERPEGSVSTLKIQRTQQEDSAVYLCASSPWRDSYEQYFGPGTRLTVT.

The rearrangement uses TRBV6-5 and TRBJ2-7; 7 nucleotides agree with TRBD1. CDR3 length equals 14 residues. The germline gives CDR1 MNHEY, CDR2 SVGAGI. J was trimmed by 2 bases and V by 6 bases; bases with no gene match: 7. The CDR3 region has the DNA TGTGCCAGCAGATCCGACAGGGTCACCTACGAGCAGTACTTC. It translates to CASRSDRVTYEQYF.

This clonotype was observed a few times. The CDR3 DNA is TGCGCCAGCAGCTTGGAGGGTAAGTTCCGGAATGAGCAGTTCTTC. Its protein product is CASSLEGKFRNEQFF. The rearrangement links TRBV5-1 to TRBJ2-1; D uncertain. CDR3 length: 15 residues. Trimming pared 0 bases from V and 7 bases from J, leaving 14 bases between. Germline V lookup: CDR1 SGHRS, CDR2 YFSETQ.

The V call is TRBV12-3 or TRBV12-4, the J call TRBJ2-1, with D unclear. Trimming cost V 2 bases and J 8 bases, with 4 bases left between them. The CDR3 consists of 11 residues. The CDR3 DNA reads TGTGCCAGCAGTTTAAAGGATGAGCAGTTCTTC. Encoded protein: CASSLKDEQFF.

V and J are TRBV20-1 and TRBJ1-1; 7 bases align to TRBD1. CDR3 length: 13 amino acids. Looked up from germline, CDR1 is DFQATT and CDR2 is SNEGSKA (reference sequence). With V trimmed by 3 bases and J by 7 bases, 8 bases remained unmatched. CDR3 amino acids: CSARPPTGLEAFF. The CDR3, as DNA: TGCAGTGCTAGGCCCCCGACAGGGCTTGAAGCTTTCTTT.

The rearrangement links TRBV30 to TRBJ2-5, with D tentatively TRBD1 (5 bases). The CDR3 length is 14 residues. Germline-derived CDR1 and CDR2 are GTSNPN and SVGIG (reference sequence). The V end lost 2 bases, the J end lost 0 bases, and 10 bases lay between the germline ends. The CDR3 spells CAWSQGPNQETQYF. The CDR3 nucleotides are TGTGCCTGGAGTCAGGGCCCGAACCAAGAGACCCAGTACTTC.

In its sample, this clonotype was seen a few times. The chain employs TRBV10-3 and TRBJ2-7; the match to TRBD2 covers 11 bases. CDR1 is ENHRY, CDR2 SYGVKD, per germline. The CDR3 spans 15 residues. With V trimmed by 11 bases and J by 4 bases, 13 bases remained unmatched. CDR3 sequence: CAVLTRLAGQYEQYF. In DNA form, the CDR3 reads TGTGCCGTCCTAACAAGACTAGCGGGACAATACGAGCAGTACTTC.

A single count supports this clonotype. The chain couples TRBV5-6 to TRBJ2-1; TRBD2 matches 10 bases. Trimming cost V 4 bases and J 4 bases; bases outside gene matches: 5. This CDR3 is built from 15 residues. Germline CDR1 is SGHDT and CDR2 is YYEEEE. The chain's CDR3 is CASSEETSGYNEQFF. The CDR3 coding sequence is TGTGCCAGCAGCGAAGAGACTAGCGGGTACAATGAGCAGTTCTTC.

The V and J genes are TRBV27 and TRBJ2-7, with D perhaps being TRBD1 or TRBD2 (5 bases each). V gave up 5 bases and J gave up 6 bases, with 20 bases separating them. From germline, CDR1 is MNHEY and CDR2 SMNVEV (reference sequence). The CDR3 has 15 residues. The CDR3 region has the DNA TGTGCCAGCAGTCCATCGGGACCGGTCCGTTCCGAGCAGTACTTC. It yields the protein CASSPSGPVRSEQYF.

This clonotype was seen a handful of times. V usage is TRBV3-1 and J usage is TRBJ2-5; TRBD2 matches 8 bases. V lost 1 base and J lost 4; bases outside the gene matches: 11. This CDR3 is built from 17 residues. The germline V gene has CDR1 LGHDT and CDR2 YNNKEL (reference sequence). The CDR3 DNA sequence: TGTGCCAGCAGCCAAGGGATGACGAGGCTAGCGGGAGAGACCCAGTACTTC. Protein: CASSQGMTRLAGETQYF.

This rearrangement joins TRBV6-2 or TRBV6-3 to TRBJ2-7; D possibly uses TRBD1 or TRBD2 (6 bases each). Deletions cut 8 bases from V and 2 bases from J, with 19 bases between. The CDR3 is 15 amino acids. Germline CDR1 reads MNHEY; CDR2 reads SVGEGT. The CDR3 spells CASARSGAAAYEQYF. In DNA form, the CDR3 reads TGTGCCAGCGCGCGATCGGGGGCTGCTGCCTACGAGCAGTACTTC.

This clonotype was picked up a small number of times. The chain links TRBV27 to TRBJ2-4; 12 nucleotides match TRBD2. The V gene end was trimmed by 5 bases and the J gene end by 0 bases; junction bases not matched to a gene: 5. The CDR3 runs 17 residues. Germline CDR1 is MNHEY and CDR2 is SMNVEV (reference sequence). CDR3 DNA: TGTGCCAGCAGTCCAGGACTAGCGGGATTAGCCAAAAACATTCAGTACTTC. Its translation: CASSPGLAGLAKNIQYF.